Detailed here is one T cell receptor (beta chain). The source of the sample is a study of T cell changes during pregnancy in multiple sclerosis. Data came from immunoSEQ multiplex PCR; TCRdb stores just in-frame clones and leaves some out. The profile shows just under 100,000 clones, about 93% of them singletons. V lost 4 bases, J lost 2 bases, and 5 bases stayed unmatched. Germline-derived CDR1 and CDR2 are MDHEN and SYDVKM. CDR3 length: 14 residues. The sample consisted of peripheral blood, taken after pregnancy. The J gene is TRBJ2-7, the V gene TRBV28; 7 nucleotides agree with TRBD1. This TCR was sampled from a female donor with multiple sclerosis, enrolled in a pregnancy study. The CDR3 bases are TGTGCCAGCAGTTCCCCGGACAGGCCCTACGAGCAGTACTTC. This encodes CASSSPDRPYEQYF. Full variable domain (rest looked up from reference TRBV28 and TRBJ2-7): DVKVTQSSRYLVKRTGEKVFLECVQDMDHENMFWYRQDPGLGLRLIYFSYDVKMKEKGDIPEGYSVSREKKERFSLILESASTNQTSMYLCASSSPDRPYEQYFGPGTRLTVT.